This T cell receptor (beta chain) was recorded in a study of blood T cell repertoires in COVID-19. This table comes from immunoSEQ multiplex PCR, and its TCRdb copy is limited to in-frame clones, with some not included. The data show about 300,000 clones, around 89% seen once. This receptor was taken from a woman under 40 with COVID-19, enrolled during active disease. The sample taken for sequencing was peripheral blood.

The DNA for the CDR3 is TGTGCCAGCAGCTTGGTATCAGGGTATGGCTACACCTTC. This gives the protein CASSLVSGYGYTF. This chain links TRBV5-8 with TRBJ1-2; a weak D match, TRBD1 (5 bases). Per the germline V gene, CDR1 is SGHTS and CDR2 is YDEGEE. Deletions cut 0 bases from V and 5 bases from J, with 8 bases between. CDR3 length: 13 residues.